This T cell receptor (beta chain) comes out of a study of blood T cells in healthy people across ages. Study at large: Using template switching, researchers captured about one barcoded beta molecule for each two T cells.

Through a sample-barcoded 5' primer and a J-beta primer mix, a second PCR was run for roughly 6 to 11 cycles. TCRdb ran MiXCR on the 5' RACE reads and lists one entry per CDR3 protein. The table records around 850,000 distinct CDR3 sequences, 35% to 40% of them present only once. Overall study findings and caveats: Among T cells, TCR beta diversity per million cells dropped roughly linearly as age rose.

This clonotype was detected only a few times. As yet, its antigen is unknown. Sequenced material: blood. The sequence was collected from a man younger than 30 in good health.

CDR3 loop: CASATGTSGPSDTDTQYF. The CDR3 region has the DNA TGTGCCAGCGCAACCGGGACTAGCGGCCCCAGCGACACAGATACGCAGTATTTT. This sequence joins TRBV6-4 and TRBJ2-3, with 11 bases lining up with TRBD2. This CDR3 contains 18 residues. CDR1 is MRHNA, CDR2 SNTAGT, per germline. With V trimmed by 8 bases and J by 2 bases, 15 bases remained unmatched.